The 16 T cell receptor beta chains listed next were all sequenced from one sample in a study of blood T cell repertoires in COVID-19. Assay used: immunoSEQ multiplex PCR; TCRdb lists only in-frame clones, some missing. The sample records some 140,000 clones, 83% being singletons. Sequencing input: peripheral blood. The source is a woman aged 60-75 years with COVID-19, enrolled during active disease.

This clone was recorded a few times. The J gene is TRBJ1-5, the V gene TRBV19; D ambiguous. Germline V gene lookup returns CDR1 LNHDA and CDR2 SQIVND (reference sequence). V was shortened by 3 bases and J by 2 bases, with 8 bases between the two germline ends. CDR3 length: 14 residues. The DNA for the CDR3 is TGTGCCAGTAGTATCGGTTACGGCAATCAGCCCCAGCATTTT. Its protein product is CASSIGYGNQPQHF.

CDR3 region: CASNSRLSGANVLTF. CDR3 sequence (DNA): TGTGCCAGCAACAGCAGGCTCTCTGGGGCCAACGTCCTGACTTTC. This chain uses TRBV3-1 (or the pseudogene TRBV3-2) with TRBJ2-6; D is unclear. The length of the CDR3 is 15 residues. CDR1 LGHDT and CDR2 YNNKEL come from the germline V gene (reference sequence). With 7 bases removed from V and 0 bases from J, the gap between germline ends came to 10 bases.

This chain links TRBV2 with TRBJ1-5; TRBD1 is a possible D gene (6 bases). Germline CDR1 SNHLY, CDR2 FYNNEI. Trimming removed 6 bases from V and 1 base from J, with 13 bases in between. This CDR3 has 15 amino acids. CDR3 coding DNA: TGTGCCAGCAGCGGCACAGGGATGAGCAATCAGCCCCAGCATTTT. Its protein is CASSGTGMSNQPQHF.

V and J are TRBV14 and TRBJ1-6, with 8 bases lining up with TRBD1. The CDR3 has 18 amino acids. After removal of 1 base from V and 3 bases from J, the junction contained 8 bases not matched to a gene. In germline, CDR1 is SGHDN, CDR2 FVKESK. For the CDR3, the DNA is TGTGCCAGCAGCCAAGTAGCGGCAGGGGGCTTCTATAATTCACCCCTCCACTTT. Residues: CASSQVAAGGFYNSPLHF.

This clone was seen a handful of times. The chain has TRBV5-6 and TRBJ1-4, with D perhaps matching TRBD1 (6 bases). The CDR3 extends over 16 amino acids. CDR1 and CDR2 (germline): SGHDT, YYEEEE. The V gene lost 4 bases and the J gene lost 2 bases, with 15 bases spanning the gap. DNA of the CDR3: TGTGCCAGCAGCCAAAGGGGGGGAGGCACTAATGAAAAACTGTTTTTT. This codes for CASSQRGGGTNEKLFF.

This clone came up once. The identical CDR3 is also encoded by other nucleotide sequences in the sample. The chain couples TRBV18 to TRBJ2-3, with 11 bases lining up with TRBD1. J lost 5 bases, V lost 3 bases, and 4 bases had no gene match. Germline CDR1 and CDR2: KGHSH and LQKENI. The CDR3 runs 15 residues. The CDR3 DNA reads as TGTGCCAGCTCACCCCCGGGACAGGGGGGAGATACGCAGTATTTT. Its translation: CASSPPGQGGDTQYF.

The CDR3 coding sequence is TGTGCCAGCAGTTACCAGGGGACCGAAGGCTACACCTTC. Protein product: CASSYQGTEGYTF. The rearrangement joins TRBV6-5 to TRBJ1-2, with D perhaps TRBD1 (6 bases). The germline gives CDR1 MNHEY, CDR2 SVGAGI. Trimming shortened V by 2 bases and J by 8 bases, and 12 bases separated the two germline ends. This CDR3 comprises 13 residues.

The chain is built from TRBV19 and TRBJ2-7, with D possibly being TRBD1 (6 bases). V lost 1 base to trimming and J lost 2 bases, with 15 bases between them. The CDR3 has 16 residues. Germline values: CDR1 LNHDA, CDR2 SQIVND (reference sequence). The CDR3 nucleotides read TGTGCCAGTAGTATAGGTTCCAGGGGCGCTACCTACGAGCAGTACTTC. Its translation: CASSIGSRGATYEQYF.

The chain is built from TRBV10-3 and TRBJ1-4; possible D gene TRBD1, 6 bases. This CDR3 is built from 18 residues. CDR1 is ENHRY, CDR2 SYGVKD, per germline. V was trimmed by 3 bases and J by 0 bases, leaving 17 bases between them. In DNA form, the CDR3 reads TGTGCCATCAGTGATCCTGAGCGAGGGGGTTCAACTAATGAAAAACTGTTTTTT. Translation gives CAISDPERGGSTNEKLFF.

The V gene is TRBV6-2 or TRBV6-3, the J gene TRBJ1-3; D is ambiguous. Looked up from germline, CDR1 is MNHEY and CDR2 is SVGEGT. The CDR3 is made up of 14 amino acids. V shed 2 bases and J shed 6 bases, with 11 bases lying between them. The CDR3 loop is CASSYSGRTNTIYF. CDR3 DNA: TGTGCCAGCAGTTACAGTGGCAGAACAAACACCATATATTTT.

The V call is TRBV3-1 (or the pseudogene TRBV3-2), the J call TRBJ2-2; D is unclear. The V end lost 4 bases, the J end lost 4 bases, and 10 bases lay between the germline ends. Germline loops: CDR1 LGHDT, CDR2 YNNKEL (reference sequence). There are 14 residues in the CDR3. This chain's CDR3 is CASSRVTVTGELFF. CDR3 coding DNA: TGTGCCAGCAGCCGAGTAACTGTCACCGGGGAGCTGTTTTTT.

The gene calls are TRBV30 and TRBJ2-1; D gene uncertain. This CDR3 comprises 11 residues. Trimming shortened V by 5 bases and J by 8 bases, and 10 bases separated the two germline ends. Germline values: CDR1 GTSNPN, CDR2 SVGIG (reference sequence). The CDR3 DNA is TGTGCCTGGTCCAACAGACATGAGCAGTTCTTC. Translation: CAWSNRHEQFF.

This sequence joins TRBV6-5 and TRBJ1-1, with D perhaps TRBD1 (5 bases). V lost 5 bases and J 6 bases, leaving 19 bases between the germline ends. CDR1 MNHEY and CDR2 SVGAGI come from the germline V gene. The CDR3 totals 15 residues. This CDR3 reads CASSPPPPGVAEAFF. DNA for the CDR3: TGTGCCAGCAGTCCCCCCCCACCGGGGGTAGCTGAAGCTTTCTTT.

The chain has TRBV4-2 and TRBJ2-5; tentative D call: TRBD2 (6 bases). Trimming removed 5 bases from V and 5 bases from J, with 15 bases in between. The CDR3 spans 14 residues. Germline V lookup: CDR1 LGHNA, CDR2 YNFKEQ. The CDR3, as DNA: TGTGCCAGCAGCTCCGGGACTCTGGAGGAGACCCAGTACTTC. Protein: CASSSGTLEETQYF.

The gene calls are TRBV10-1 and TRBJ2-3, with 9 positions matching TRBD1. CDR1 and CDR2 from the germline V gene are WNHNN and SYGVQD (reference sequence). This CDR3 is built from 15 residues. V was clipped by 4 bases and J by 7 bases; unmatched bases: 9. CDR3 sequence: CASSVWGQGQYTQYF. For the CDR3, the DNA is TGCGCCAGCAGTGTATGGGGACAGGGACAGTATACGCAGTATTTT.

The chain employs TRBV10-1 and TRBJ2-1, with D perhaps matching TRBD1 (5 bases). Germline V gives CDR1 WNHNN, CDR2 SYGVQD (reference sequence). The CDR3 contains 14 residues. Trimming took off 5 bases at V and 3 bases at J, with 11 bases between the two ends. Written as DNA, the CDR3 is TGCGCCAGCAGTCGTCAGGGTTACTACAATGAGCAGTTCTTC. It is translated as CASSRQGYYNEQFF.